This entry lists 20 T cell receptor beta chains sequenced from one sample in a study of blood T cell repertoires in COVID-19. This table comes from immunoSEQ multiplex PCR, and its TCRdb copy is limited to in-frame clones, with some not included. The data hold roughly 220,000 clones, with roughly 80% observed a single time. The sample comprised peripheral blood. The receptors were sampled from a woman aged 25 to 45 who had recovered from COVID-19.

The chain recombines TRBV11-2 with TRBJ2-7, with D maybe TRBD2 (6 bases). This CDR3 is built from 15 residues. V lost 1 base, J lost 3 bases, and 13 bases lay in between. The germline gives CDR1 SGHAT, CDR2 FQNNGV. Here the CDR3 DNA reads TGTGCCAGCAGCTTAGGTAGTAGCGGAGTCTACGAGCAGTACTTC. Residues: CASSLGSSGVYEQYF.

The V call is TRBV7-6, the J call TRBJ2-7, with a weak D call TRBD2 (6 bases). Germline V lookup: CDR1 SGHVS, CDR2 FNYEAQ. This CDR3 is built from 14 residues. V lost 5 bases to trimming and J lost 4 bases, with 15 bases between them. CDR3 in amino acids: CASSRGAGQYEQYF. CDR3 bases: TGTGCCAGCAGCCGCGGGGCAGGCCAATACGAGCAGTACTTC. The variable domain in full, completed from reference TRBV7-6 and TRBJ2-7, reads GAGVSQSPRYKVTKRGQDVALRCDPISGHVSLYWYRQALGQGPEFLTYFNYEAQQDKSGLPNDRFSAERPEGSISTLTIQRTEQRDSAMYRCASSRGAGQYEQYFGPGTRLTVT.

Only a few counts were recorded for this clone. The chain couples TRBV5-1 to TRBJ2-6; D unclear. The CDR3 sequence is 15 residues long. V was pared by 4 bases and J by 0 bases, with 8 bases between. In germline, CDR1 is SGHRS, CDR2 YFSETQ. For the CDR3, the DNA is TGCGCCAGCAGCCCCGGTGGCTCTGGGGCCAACGTCCTGACTTTC. This encodes CASSPGGSGANVLTF.

The chain couples TRBV11-2 to TRBJ2-7; perhaps TRBD1 as D (5 bases). This CDR3 contains 14 residues. Trimming removed 3 bases at V and 6 bases at J, with 15 bases between. CDR1 SGHAT and CDR2 FQNNGV come from the germline V gene. CDR3 residues: CASSFNQGGREQYF. CDR3 nucleotide sequence: TGTGCCAGCAGCTTCAATCAGGGCGGACGCGAGCAGTACTTC.

The rearrangement joins TRBV6-1 to TRBJ1-5; a weak D match, TRBD1 (6 bases). CDR3 length: 13 residues. The germline gives CDR1 MNHNS, CDR2 SASEGT. The V end lost 2 bases, the J end lost 7 bases, and 9 bases lay between the germline ends. The CDR3 DNA is TGTGCCAGCAGTGAACCCACAGGGCAGCCCCAGCATTTT. As protein: CASSEPTGQPQHF.

V and J are TRBV28 and TRBJ2-7, with 9 bases fitting TRBD1. Losses at the gene ends were 7 bases for V and 3 bases for J; bases not matched to a gene: 16. CDR1 is MDHEN, CDR2 SYDVKM, per germline. This CDR3 spans 17 amino acids. Here the CDR3 DNA reads TGTGCCAGCATCCAAGGGGTTTGGGACAGGGCCAACTACGAGCAGTACTTC. It yields the protein CASIQGVWDRANYEQYF. Drawing the rest from reference TRBV28 and TRBJ2-7, the complete variable domain is DVKVTQSSRYLVKRTGEKVFLECVQDMDHENMFWYRQDPGLGLRLIYFSYDVKMKEKGDIPEGYSVSREKKERFSLILESASTNQTSMYLCASIQGVWDRANYEQYFGPGTRLTVT.

As to this clone: This sample also contains other DNA sequences that code for the same CDR3. In DNA, the CDR3 is TGTGCCACCAGTGAACAGGGGGAAGAGACCCAGTACTTC. This gives the protein CATSEQGEETQYF. V is TRBV24-1 and J is TRBJ2-5; 8 positions match TRBD1. Germline assignment: CDR1 KGHDR and CDR2 SFDVKD. V dropped 4 bases and J dropped 3; count of bases not matched to a gene: 0. This CDR3 region has 13 residues.

V gene TRBV28 combines with J gene TRBJ2-1; TRBD1 agrees at 7 bases. Germline V gene sequence: CDR1 MDHEN, CDR2 SYDVKM. The CDR3 length is 13 residues. Trimming took 5 bases from V and 6 from J; bases not matched to a gene: 4. CDR3 sequence: CASSVQGLNEQFF. CDR3 DNA sequence: TGTGCCAGCAGTGTACAGGGGCTCAATGAGCAGTTCTTC. The complete variable domain, with remaining parts taken from reference TRBV28 and TRBJ2-1, reads DVKVTQSSRYLVKRTGEKVFLECVQDMDHENMFWYRQDPGLGLRLIYFSYDVKMKEKGDIPEGYSVSREKKERFSLILESASTNQTSMYLCASSVQGLNEQFFGPGTRLTVL.

Comment on this clone: Other DNA sequences in the same sample also yield this CDR3. This chain uses TRBV27 with TRBJ1-2, with 11 bases fitting TRBD1. The junction had 4 bases not matched to a gene; V was cut back by 6 bases and J by 7 bases. The CDR3 sequence is 13 residues long. Per germline, CDR1 MNHEY and CDR2 SMNVEV (reference sequence). CDR3 nucleotide sequence: TGTGCCAGCAGCTATGGACAGGGGGCTGGCTACACCTTC. It codes for CASSYGQGAGYTF.

The J gene is TRBJ2-6, the V gene TRBV25-1, with TRBD2 identical over 8 bases. The V gene end was trimmed by 6 bases and the J gene end by 2 bases; junction bases not matched to a gene: 9. The length of the CDR3 is 17 residues. CDR1 is MGHDK and CDR2 is SYGVNS in the germline V gene. CDR3 coding DNA: TGTGCCAGCAGCGGGACTAGTTATCCCGCTGGGGCCAACGTCCTGACTTTC. Protein: CASSGTSYPAGANVLTF.

This chain links TRBV6-5 with TRBJ2-7; 11 nucleotides align to TRBD1. Germline V CDR1 and CDR2: MNHEY, SVGAGI. J lost 6 bases, V lost 4 bases, and 8 bases had no gene match. This CDR3 is built from 15 residues. The CDR3 spells CASSSTGTGGFEQYF. CDR3 bases: TGTGCCAGCAGTTCCACCGGGACAGGGGGTTTCGAGCAGTACTTC.

The chain is built from TRBV27 and TRBJ2-2; D possibly corresponds to TRBD2 (6 bases). The V end was cut by 8 bases, the J end by 4 bases, with 11 bases between. The germline V gene encodes CDR1 MNHEY and CDR2 SMNVEV (reference sequence). The CDR3 is made up of 13 amino acids. CDR3 sequence: CASLWRATGELFF. The CDR3 DNA is TGTGCCAGCCTATGGAGGGCCACCGGGGAGCTGTTTTTT.

The CDR3, as DNA: TGTGCCAGCAGTGCAACTCAGGGGACCCTGTACTTC. Protein: CASSATQGTLYF. V gene TRBV12-3 or TRBV12-4 combines with J gene TRBJ2-7; tentatively, D is TRBD1 (6 bases). V was cut by 5 bases and J by 12 bases, with 17 bases left in between. The CDR3 has 12 residues.

This clone was recorded only once. The same CDR3 is also encoded by other DNA sequences in this sample. The chain links TRBV9 to TRBJ2-6; no definite D call. The germline V gene encodes CDR1 SGDLS and CDR2 YYNGEE. The CDR3 is made up of 14 amino acids. V was clipped by 5 bases and J by 0 bases, with 6 bases between them. The CDR3 coding sequence is TGTGCCAGCAGTCTAAGCTCTGGGGCCAACGTCCTGACTTTC. It translates to CASSLSSGANVLTF.

The V call is TRBV5-1, the J call TRBJ2-5; 11 bases map to TRBD2. CDR3 size: 16 residues. With 4 bases clipped from V and 7 bases from J, the junction kept 12 bases outside the gene matches. The germline CDR1 and CDR2 sequences are SGHRS and YFSETQ. The CDR3 here is CASSPVAGGALGTQYF. DNA for the CDR3: TGCGCCAGCAGCCCCGTAGCGGGAGGGGCACTGGGGACCCAGTACTTC.

The chain joins TRBV5-1 to TRBJ2-7; D unclear. The V and J ends lost 0 bases and 1 base respectively, with 8 bases between them. The CDR3 sequence is 14 residues long. CDR1 and CDR2 from the germline V gene are SGHRS and YFSETQ. CDR3 nucleotides: TGCGCCAGCAGCTTGGGCGCGCAATCCTACGAGCAGTACTTC. The encoded protein is CASSLGAQSYEQYF.

The chain couples TRBV3-1 (or the pseudogene TRBV3-2) to TRBJ1-4; D call uncertain. Per the germline V gene, CDR1 is LGHDT and CDR2 is YNNKEL (reference sequence). This CDR3 is built from 13 residues. V lost 1 base and J lost 8, with 8 bases in between. CDR3 sequence (DNA): TGTGCCAGCAGCCAAGCACAGCCCGAAAAACTGTTTTTT. It yields the protein CASSQAQPEKLFF.

This clone has only a few counts. The V call is TRBV27, the J call TRBJ1-2; 7 bases match TRBD1. Trimming took 5 bases from V and 3 from J; bases not matched to a gene: 6. The V gene's germline CDR1 is MNHEY and CDR2 SMNVEV (reference sequence). This CDR3 contains 14 residues. The CDR3 loop is CASSVRGPDYGYTF. CDR3 DNA sequence: TGTGCCAGCAGTGTAAGGGGGCCCGACTATGGCTACACCTTC.

The sample holds one count of this clone. The chain has TRBV19 and TRBJ2-3, with D unresolved. Germline V gene lookup returns CDR1 LNHDA and CDR2 SQIVND (reference sequence). Trimming removed 5 bases from V and 9 bases from J, with 12 bases in between. The CDR3 is 12 amino acids. In DNA form, the CDR3 reads TGTGCCAGTAGTCCTATCGGAGTCACGCAGTATTTT. Protein product: CASSPIGVTQYF.

This chain links TRBV18 with TRBJ1-4; D is undetermined. Germline loops: CDR1 KGHSH, CDR2 LQKENI. The CDR3 has 15 residues. Deletions cut 2 bases from V and 7 bases from J, with 14 bases between. The CDR3 DNA is TGTGCCAGCTCACCAAATGGAGGGCTGGGTGAAAAACTGTTTTTT. The encoded protein is CASSPNGGLGEKLFF.